This T cell receptor beta chain appears in the sequencing data of a study of shared clonotypes between healthy human individuals. Notes on the study in general: When naive CD4 clonotypes were compared across a handful of donors, roughly 4.9% were shared. Against clonotypes common to all four donors, non-shared ones had lower generation probabilities.

Regarding this clone: Its antigen remains unidentified.

CDR1 and CDR2 (germline): MGHDK, SYGVNS. This CDR3 has 15 amino acids. Trimming left V 1 base short and J 0 bases short, with 9 bases between. Donors were Caucasian adults residing in Nashville, Tennessee, USA. TCRdb's copy holds only in-frame clones and misses some; the assay was immunoSEQ multiplex PCR. The repertoire consists of 2 million to 2.5 million clones, with about 90% occurring once and the leading ten covering 0.37%. Sequenced input: naive CD4+ T cells from PBMCs. Subset in this sample: CD45RA+ positively selected. This sequence originates from a man aged 18 to 29 in good health. Some clones in this sample may be carry-over from other donors' samples. The V call is TRBV25-1, the J call TRBJ1-2; no firm D call. CDR3 region: CASSEWSDTNYGYTF. As DNA, the CDR3 is TGTGCCAGCAGTGAATGGAGCGATACTAACTATGGCTACACCTTC.